This TCR beta chain was sequenced in a study of blood T cell repertoires in COVID-19. Study background: Samples of COVID-19 (acute and convalescent) were obtained from the United States, Italy and Spain. T cells, B-cell-depleted T cells, or PBMCs supplied cDNA or gDNA.

This clone was seen only a few times. The authors' processing: Amplification from reference gene primers served as the basis for estimated nucleated cell counts. Sequencing used immunoSEQ multiplex PCR; TCRdb keeps in-frame clones, though not all of them. V and J calls and clone size are as listed in that table; D and trimming were resolved from the DNA. The profile shows 45,000 to 65,000 clones, about 87% of them singletons. Trimming removed 4 bases from V and 7 bases from J, with 11 bases in between. There are 12 residues in the CDR3. Germline V CDR1 and CDR2: SEHNR, FQNEAQ (reference sequence). The sequence came from a human donor in a cohort sampled during active COVID-19. The chain combines TRBV7-9 with TRBJ2-7, with D tentatively TRBD2 (5 bases). Sequenced input: peripheral blood. In DNA, the CDR3 is TGTGCCAGCAGCTCCGGACCGGGAGAGCAGTACTTC. This codes for CASSSGPGEQYF.